The 7 T cell receptor beta chains presented below share a single source sample, sequenced in a study of tumor-infiltrating lymphocytes in primary liver carcinoma. Unsorted whole blood supplied the RNA, and germline DNA was extracted too. A constant-region primer primed TCR beta cDNA synthesis from 400 to 600 ng of total RNA. It was through three nested multiplex PCR rounds of slightly modified ARM-PCR that TCR beta libraries arose. Investigators reported that the first two PCR rounds, at around 10 cycles each, used TRBV1-TRBV30 forward primers with a C-beta reverse primer. TCRdb reprocessed the multiplex PCR reads with MiXCR, giving one entry per CDR3 protein. The sample shows 300,000 to 350,000 distinct CDR3 sequences, less than 75% of them seen only once. The sequenced material came from peripheral blood. The receptors stem from a middle-aged man with primary liver carcinoma and hepatitis B virus infection.

V is TRBV6-5 and J is TRBJ2-7; tentative D call: TRBD2 (6 bases). Germline CDR1 reads MNHEY; CDR2 reads SVGAGI. Trimming removed 5 bases from V and 0 bases from J, with 11 bases in between. The CDR3 runs to 14 residues. CDR3 sequence: CASSPNGSSYEQYF. In nucleotides, the CDR3 is TGTGCCAGCAGTCCCAACGGGAGCTCCTACGAGCAGTACTTC.

This clonotype was observed a few times. The chain is built from TRBV6-2 or TRBV6-3 and TRBJ1-1; tentatively, D is TRBD1 (5 bases). The CDR3 covers 13 residues. Germline lookup yields CDR1 MNHEY and CDR2 SVGEGT. Trimming cost V 7 bases and J 2 bases, with 11 bases left between them. The CDR3 sequence: CASKTTGNTEAFF. The CDR3 DNA sequence: TGTGCCAGCAAAACTACAGGAAACACTGAAGCTTTCTTT.

Details on this clonotype: At one boundary the junction diverges from the germline segment, which might be a read error. V usage is TRBV11-2 and J usage is TRBJ1-4, with TRBD1 as a possible D gene (6 bases). Germline loops: CDR1 SGHAT, CDR2 FQNNGV. The CDR3 length is 16 residues. This CDR3 reads CASRRTAPATNEKLLF. The CDR3, as DNA: TGTGCCAGCAGACGGACAGCTCCCGCGACTAATGAAAAACTGCTTTTT. Based on the CDR3 plus reference TRBV11-2 and TRBJ1-4, the full variable domain is EAGVAQSPRYKIIEKRQSVAFWCNPISGHATLYWYQQILGQGPKLLIQFQNNGVVDDSQLPKDRFSAERLKGVDSTLKIQPAKLEDSAVYLCASRRTAPATNEKLLFGSGTQLSVL.

Notes on this clonotype: A read error may account for a junction end that differs from germline. This chain connects TRBV5-1 to TRBJ1-1, with 7 bases identical to TRBD1. The CDR3 loop spans 14 amino acids. Germline V gene lookup returns CDR1 SGHRS and CDR2 YFSETQ. The CDR3 protein is CASTATGTNTEGFF. DNA of the CDR3: TGCGCCAGCACCGCGACAGGGACGAACACTGAAGGTTTCTTT.

Regarding this clonotype: No conserved phenylalanine or tryptophan ends this CDR3, so it is likely a read error. The rearrangement joins TRBV28 to TRBJ2-6; D is uncertain. The germline V gene has CDR1 MDHEN and CDR2 SYDVKM. The V gene lost 5 bases and the J gene lost 3 bases, with 8 bases spanning the gap. This CDR3 region has 14 residues. CDR3 DNA: TGTGCCAGCAGTAGCGTCAGTGGGGCCAACGTCCTGACTTCC. It encodes CASSSVSGANVLTS.

V gene TRBV5-4 combines with J gene TRBJ1-5; no definite D call. Germline V CDR1 and CDR2: SGHNT, YYREEE (reference sequence). The CDR3 length is 11 residues. Trimming stripped 2 bases from V and 4 bases from J, with 1 base between. The CDR3, as DNA: TGTGCCAGCAGCTTTAATCAGCCCCAGCATTTT. Amino acids: CASSFNQPQHF.

To note about this clonotype: One end of the junction is discordant with germline, which a read error may explain. The V and J genes are TRBV5-1 and TRBJ2-3, with unresolved D. The CDR3 is made up of 13 amino acids. Germline CDR1 reads SGHRS; CDR2 reads YFSETQ. CDR3 in amino acids: CASSLENTDTQYF. The CDR3 DNA reads TGCGCCAGCAGCTTGGAAAACACAGATACGCAGTATTTC.